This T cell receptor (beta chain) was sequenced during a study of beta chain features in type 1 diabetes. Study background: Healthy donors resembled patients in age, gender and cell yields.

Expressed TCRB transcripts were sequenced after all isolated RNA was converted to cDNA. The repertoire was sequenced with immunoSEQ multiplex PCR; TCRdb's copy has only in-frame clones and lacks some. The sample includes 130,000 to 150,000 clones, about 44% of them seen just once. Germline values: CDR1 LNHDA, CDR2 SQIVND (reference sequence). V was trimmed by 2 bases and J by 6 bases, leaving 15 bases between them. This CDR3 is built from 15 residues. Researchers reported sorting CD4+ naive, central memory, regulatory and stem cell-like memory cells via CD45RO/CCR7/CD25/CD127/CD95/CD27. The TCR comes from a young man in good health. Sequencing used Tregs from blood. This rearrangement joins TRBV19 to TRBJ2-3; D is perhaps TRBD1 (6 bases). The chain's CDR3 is CASSIRGILRDTQYF. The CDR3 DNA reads TGTGCCAGTAGTATAAGGGGGATCCTCAGGGATACGCAGTATTTT. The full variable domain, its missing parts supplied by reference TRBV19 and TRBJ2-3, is DGGITQSPKYLFRKEGQNVTLSCEQNLNHDAMYWYRQDPGQGLRLIYYSQIVNDFQKGDIAEGYSVSREKKESFPLTVTSAQKNPTAFYLCASSIRGILRDTQYFGPGTRLTVL.